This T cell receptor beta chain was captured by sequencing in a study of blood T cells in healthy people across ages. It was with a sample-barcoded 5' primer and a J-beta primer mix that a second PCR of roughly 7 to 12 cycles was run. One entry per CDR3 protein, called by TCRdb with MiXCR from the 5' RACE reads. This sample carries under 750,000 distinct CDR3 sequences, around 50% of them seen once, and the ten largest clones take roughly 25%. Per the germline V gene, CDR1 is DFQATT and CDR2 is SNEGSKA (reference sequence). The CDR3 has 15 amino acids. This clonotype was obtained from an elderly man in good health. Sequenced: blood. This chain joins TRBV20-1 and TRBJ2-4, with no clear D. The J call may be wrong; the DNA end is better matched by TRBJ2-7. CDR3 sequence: CSARDPGPRFYEQYF. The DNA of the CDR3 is TGCAGTGCTAGAGATCCCGGGCCCCGATTCTACGAGCAGTACTTC.